The clone carrying this T cell receptor beta chain has a handful of counts. The data are from a study of blood T cell repertoires in COVID-19. Authors' analysis steps: Nucleated cell number was recorded as an estimate derived from reference gene primer amplification. Using immunoSEQ multiplex PCR, the repertoire was profiled, and TCRdb retains in-frame clones only, with some absent. The D gene and trimming were derived from the DNA, and the V and J assignments and clone size from that table. The table shows around 160,000 clones, with 85% occurring only once. V lost 4 bases and J lost 1, with 13 bases in between. The CDR3 loop spans 15 amino acids. Germline lookup yields CDR1 SEHNR and CDR2 FQNEAQ (reference sequence).

This receptor was obtained from a middle-aged woman with active or convalescent COVID-19. Sequencing was done on a sample of peripheral blood. The chain recombines TRBV7-9 with TRBJ1-2; a possible D gene is TRBD1 (6 bases). CDR3 coding DNA: TGTGCCAGCAGCTCACCGGGACAACTTAACTATGGCTACACCTTC. Its translation is CASSSPGQLNYGYTF.